Listed here are 18 T cell receptor beta chains from one sample, sequenced in a study of T cells in Graves' hyperthyroidism and ophthalmopathy. Template material for amplifying TCR beta CDR3 regions consisted of RNA transcripts. The TCR CDR3 first-round RT-PCR relied on the HTBI primer set. In TCRdb, the multiplex PCR reads were re-called with MiXCR into one record per CDR3 protein. Among about 640,000 distinct CDR3 sequences listed, roughly 45% were seen once. Input material: peripheral blood or thyroid tissue (not recorded which). The receptors were sampled from an adult man with Graves' disease, either hyperthyroidism or ophthalmopathy (not recorded which).

For this clonotype: This clone may be a read error of a much larger clone one base away. This chain connects TRBV5-1 to TRBJ2-6; a possible D gene is TRBD1 (6 bases). The V end lost 1 base, the J end lost 1 base, and 12 bases lay between the germline ends. There are 17 residues in the CDR3. CDR1 is SGHRS, CDR2 YFSETQ, per germline. The CDR3 protein is CASSLCNTGSGANVLTF. CDR3 nucleotide sequence: TGCGCCAGCAGCTTGTGTAACACAGGGTCTGGGGCCAACGTCCTGACTTTC.

This sequence joins TRBV12-3 or TRBV12-4 and TRBJ1-5, with a possible D match to TRBD1 (5 bases). The CDR3 extends over 15 amino acids. V was shortened by 3 bases and J by 7 bases, with 16 bases between the two germline ends. CDR3 DNA: TGTGCCAGCAGTTTCAGTACGTCAGGGATCCAGCCCCAGCATTTT. This sequence encodes CASSFSTSGIQPQHF.

The chain couples TRBV20-1 to TRBJ2-5, with 11 positions matching TRBD2. The V segment lost 6 bases and the J segment 0 bases; nucleotides outside the gene matches: 12. The CDR3 is 17 amino acids. Germline V CDR1 and CDR2: DFQATT, SNEGSKA (reference sequence). Here the CDR3 reads CSAAGLAGRTDQETQYF. The CDR3 DNA follows: TGCAGTGCCGCTGGACTAGCGGGTCGGACAGACCAAGAGACCCAGTACTTC.

This clonotype was found many times. The chain employs TRBV9 and TRBJ2-5, with TRBD2 as a possible D gene (5 bases). The CDR3 is 14 amino acids. V shed 0 bases and J shed 5 bases, with 11 bases lying between them. Germline V gives CDR1 SGDLS, CDR2 YYNGEE. The chain's CDR3 is CASSVAYGGETQYF. CDR3 DNA sequence: TGTGCCAGCAGCGTAGCATATGGCGGGGAGACCCAGTACTTC. Together with reference TRBV9 and TRBJ2-5, the CDR3 gives the full variable domain: DSGVTQTPKHLITATGQRVTLRCSPRSGDLSVYWYQQSLDQGLQFLIQYYNGEERAKGNILERFSAQQFPDLHSELNLSSLELGDSALYFCASSVAYGGETQYFGPGTRLLVL.

In its sample, this clonotype was seen many times. The chain recombines TRBV2 with TRBJ2-5; TRBD2 agrees at 10 bases. The germline V gene has CDR1 SNHLY and CDR2 FYNNEI. With 8 bases clipped from V and 5 bases from J, the junction kept 11 bases outside the gene matches. This CDR3 is 15 amino acids long. This chain's CDR3 is CASSGLAGDGETQYF. The CDR3 nucleotides are TGTGCCAGCTCGGGGCTAGCGGGAGACGGGGAGACCCAGTACTTC. The whole variable domain, remainder taken from reference TRBV2 and TRBJ2-5, is EPEVTQTPSHQVTQMGQEVILRCVPISNHLYFYWYRQILGQKVEFLVSFYNNEISEKSEIFDDQFSVERPDGSNFTLKIRSTKLEDSAMYFCASSGLAGDGETQYFGPGTRLLVL.

This clonotype was seen repeatedly, ten times or more. The rearrangement uses TRBV7-8 and TRBJ1-6, with D possibly matching TRBD1 (5 bases). This CDR3 contains 16 residues. Trimming pared 1 base from V and 10 bases from J, leaving 17 bases between. Germline V gene data show CDR1 as SGHVS and CDR2 as FQNEAQ. The CDR3: CASSLESFGGGSPLHF. CDR3 nucleotides: TGTGCCAGCAGCTTAGAGTCGTTTGGGGGTGGGTCACCCCTCCACTTT.

This clonotype was recorded many times. This chain joins TRBV7-9 and TRBJ1-2; possible D gene TRBD1, 6 bases. The germline CDR1 and CDR2 sequences are SEHNR and FQNEAQ (reference sequence). This CDR3 has 14 amino acids. V was trimmed by 4 bases and J by 0 bases, leaving 9 bases between them. CDR3 sequence: CASSYAGANYGYTF. In DNA form, the CDR3 reads TGTGCCAGCAGCTATGCAGGGGCTAACTATGGCTACACCTTC.

Details on this clonotype: This could be a read error, since a much larger clone is one nucleotide away. V gene TRBV10-2 combines with J gene TRBJ2-2; weak D call: TRBD1 (6 bases). This CDR3 contains 14 residues. Germline V gene sequence: CDR1 WSHSY, CDR2 SAAADI. The CDR3 nucleotides read TGCGCCACTACGGACAGCAAGAACACCGGGGAGCTGTCTTTT. Its protein is CATTDSKNTGELSF.

This clonotype was seen many times. V is TRBV7-9 and J is TRBJ2-5; tentative D call: TRBD1 (5 bases). CDR3 length: 13 residues. Germline lookup yields CDR1 SEHNR and CDR2 FQNEAQ (reference sequence). Trimming took 3 bases from V and 2 from J, leaving 7 bases between them. The CDR3 nucleotides read TGTGCCAGCAGCTTGAGACAGCAAGAGACCCAGTACTTC. Amino acid sequence: CASSLRQQETQYF.

V gene TRBV5-5 combines with J gene TRBJ1-5, with a tentative D call TRBD1 (6 bases). The CDR3 length is 17 residues. V was pared by 4 bases and J by 2 bases, with 19 bases between. Germline V lookup: CDR1 SGHKS, CDR2 YYEKEE (reference sequence). The CDR3 coding sequence is TGTGCCAGCAGCGCTATCCAGCAGGGGCGCGGCAATCAGCCCCAGCATTTT. This encodes CASSAIQQGRGNQPQHF.

The rearrangement links TRBV6-4 to TRBJ1-6; 7 bases map to TRBD1. CDR1 and CDR2 (germline): MRHNA, SNTAGT. The CDR3 length is 15 residues. J lost 5 bases, V lost 2 bases, and 3 bases had no gene match. The DNA of the CDR3 is TGTGCCAGCAGTGACCTCGGACAGGATAATTCACCCCTCCACTTT. Its protein is CASSDLGQDNSPLHF.

This clonotype has ten or more counts. This chain connects TRBV9 to TRBJ1-5, with unresolved D. The V end was cut by 2 bases, the J end by 4 bases, with 13 bases between. CDR3 length equals 15 residues. CDR1 SGDLS and CDR2 YYNGEE come from the germline V gene. This chain's CDR3 is CASSVGSTRNQPQHF. The DNA for the CDR3 is TGTGCCAGCAGCGTGGGGTCGACACGAAATCAGCCCCAGCATTTT.

CDR3 amino acids: CRAYEQYF. The CDR3 region has the DNA TGCAGGGCCTACGAGCAGTACTTC. The chain recombines TRBV20-1 with TRBJ2-7, with unresolved D. In germline, CDR1 is DFQATT, CDR2 SNEGSKA (reference sequence). The CDR3 runs to 8 residues.

This clonotype was seen at least ten times. V usage is TRBV5-1 and J usage is TRBJ1-1; weak D call: TRBD1 (5 bases). The CDR3 runs to 15 residues. In germline, CDR1 is SGHRS, CDR2 YFSETQ. Between the trimmed V and J ends, which lost 3 bases and 1 base, there was a span of 13 bases. CDR3 coding DNA: TGCGCCAGCAGCTCCGCGGGGACGGGGAACACTGAAGCTTTCTTT. Protein product: CASSSAGTGNTEAFF.

A note on this clonotype: A much larger clone lies one base from this, so it may be a read error. This chain uses TRBV7-9 with TRBJ1-4; D call uncertain. V lost 1 base, J lost 5 bases, and 5 bases lay in between. The germline V gene encodes CDR1 SEHNR and CDR2 FQNEAQ (reference sequence). The CDR3 totals 13 residues. The CDR3 sequence: CASSLDVNEKLFF. CDR3 bases: TGTGCCAGCAGCTTAGACGTGAATGAAAAACTGTTTTTT.

The V call is TRBV24-1, the J call TRBJ2-2; no reliable D call. This CDR3 spans 12 amino acids. The germline V gene encodes CDR1 KGHDR and CDR2 SFDVKD. Between the trimmed V and J ends, which lost 4 bases and 8 bases, there was a span of 7 bases. Here the CDR3 DNA reads TGTGCCACCAGTGAGCCACAGGGGGAGCTGTTTTTT. Amino acids: CATSEPQGELFF.

The chain links TRBV2 to TRBJ1-5; the D gene is possibly TRBD1 (6 bases). V was shortened by 2 bases and J by 7 bases, with 12 bases between the two germline ends. Germline lookup yields CDR1 SNHLY and CDR2 FYNNEI. This CDR3 has 14 amino acids. CDR3 loop: CASSETGPGQPQHF. CDR3 nucleotides: TGTGCCAGCAGTGAAACAGGGCCGGGACAGCCCCAGCATTTT.

This chain uses TRBV5-1 with TRBJ1-1; D is perhaps TRBD1 (5 bases). V lost 6 bases and J lost 0, with 12 bases in between. The CDR3 has 14 residues. Per the germline V gene, CDR1 is SGHRS and CDR2 is YFSETQ. CDR3 amino acids: CASTPGLMNTEAFF. The CDR3, as DNA: TGCGCCAGCACTCCGGGACTAATGAACACTGAAGCTTTCTTT.